The 31 T cell receptor beta chains below were found in one sample sequenced in a study of T cell repertoires in Merkel cell carcinoma. Sequenced by immunoSEQ multiplex PCR; TCRdb stores in-frame clones only, minus some. The sample yields fewer than 15,000 clones, 76% seen once. Sequenced input: tumor tissue. The receptors here all came from an adult with Merkel cell carcinoma.

The chain employs TRBV6-5 and TRBJ1-2; D unresolved. V was pared by 7 bases and J by 2 bases, with 8 bases between. The CDR3 is 12 residues long. CDR1 is MNHEY, CDR2 SVGAGI, per germline. CDR3: CASKAHNYGYTF. DNA for the CDR3: TGTGCCAGCAAAGCTCACAACTATGGCTACACCTTC.

This clone has a handful of counts. The chain combines TRBV19 with TRBJ1-5; 7 bases map to TRBD1. CDR3 length: 18 amino acids. After removal of 1 base from V and 2 bases from J, the junction contained 11 bases not matched to a gene. The germline V gene has CDR1 LNHDA and CDR2 SQIVND (reference sequence). The CDR3 loop reads CASSIGGGYVIGNQPQHF. The CDR3 DNA is TGTGCCAGTAGTATAGGAGGGGGCTACGTAATTGGCAATCAGCCCCAGCATTTT.

The rearrangement uses TRBV28 and TRBJ1-2; 9 bases are shared with TRBD1. The CDR3 loop spans 14 amino acids. Germline values: CDR1 MDHEN, CDR2 SYDVKM. Trimming cost V 7 bases and J 5 bases; bases outside gene matches: 8. The CDR3 bases are TGTGCCAGCAAAACTACAGGGGGCGGGTATGGCTACACCTTC. Translating it yields CASKTTGGGYGYTF.

This clone is hyperexpanded by share. The V call is TRBV7-8, the J call TRBJ2-7; TRBD1 might be the D (7 bases). The CDR3 length is 15 residues. The V gene lost 5 bases and the J gene lost 3 bases, with 17 bases spanning the gap. Germline CDR1 SGHVS, CDR2 FQNEAQ. The DNA of the CDR3 is TGTGCCAGCAGCGGACCCCGACAGGGAGGCTACGAGCAGTACTTC. Protein: CASSGPRQGGYEQYF.

The chain joins TRBV6-5 to TRBJ1-1; D gene ambiguous. From germline, CDR1 is MNHEY and CDR2 SVGAGI. Trimming left V 8 bases short and J 4 bases short, with 14 bases between. The CDR3 runs to 13 residues. The CDR3 DNA reads as TGTGCCAGCCGGAGGATTAGTGGCACTGAAGCTTTCTTT. Amino acids: CASRRISGTEAFF.

The V gene is TRBV19, the J gene TRBJ2-7; D call uncertain. V gave up 3 bases and J gave up 4 bases, with 10 bases separating them. The CDR3 spans 13 residues. CDR1 is LNHDA, CDR2 SQIVND, per germline (reference sequence). CDR3 region: CASSIGLEYEQYF. CDR3 bases: TGTGCCAGTAGTATCGGTTTGGAGTACGAGCAGTACTTC.

The chain is built from TRBV5-4 and TRBJ1-4; D remains unclear. The CDR3 consists of 15 residues. Germline V gives CDR1 SGHNT, CDR2 YYREEE (reference sequence). The ends were cut back, 4 bases at V and 5 bases at J, with 15 bases in the middle. CDR3 bases: TGTGCCAGCAGCCCCCGGGGTACGGGGAATGAAAAACTGTTTTTT. It specifies CASSPRGTGNEKLFF.

This rearrangement joins TRBV5-1 to TRBJ2-7; D perhaps matches TRBD1 (6 bases). The CDR3 sequence is 15 residues long. V was pared by 2 bases and J by 2 bases, with 14 bases between. Germline V gene lookup returns CDR1 SGHRS and CDR2 YFSETQ. The CDR3 reads CASSFSGQFTYEQYF. DNA of the CDR3: TGCGCCAGCAGCTTCTCGGGACAATTCACCTACGAGCAGTACTTC.

The V gene is TRBV30, the J gene TRBJ1-1, with unresolved D. There are 13 residues in the CDR3. The germline gives CDR1 GTSNPN, CDR2 SVGIG (reference sequence). Trimming pared 0 bases from V and 3 bases from J, leaving 8 bases between. The CDR3 DNA reads as TGTGCCTGGAGTGTACGATGGGACACTGAAGCTTTCTTT. Translation gives CAWSVRWDTEAFF. Variable domain in full (rest from reference TRBV30 and TRBJ1-1): SQTIHQWPATLVQPVGSPLSLECTVEGTSNPNLYWYRQAAGRGLQLLFYSVGIGQISSEVPQNLSASRPQDRQFILSSKKLLLSDSGFYLCAWSVRWDTEAFFGQGTRLTVV.

The chain is built from TRBV15 and TRBJ2-3; TRBD1 is a possible D gene (5 bases). The CDR3 runs to 14 residues. Trimming removed 6 bases from V and 1 base from J, with 11 bases in between. Germline CDR1 and CDR2: LNHNV and YYDKDF (reference sequence). This CDR3 is CATRDNRGTDTQYF. In DNA, the CDR3 is TGTGCCACCAGGGACAATAGGGGCACAGATACGCAGTATTTT. The complete variable domain, with remaining parts taken from reference TRBV15 and TRBJ2-3, reads DAMVIQNPRYQVTQFGKPVTLSCSQTLNHNVMYWYQQKSSQAPKLLFHYYDKDFNNEADTPDNFQSRRPNTSFCFLDIRSPGLGDTAMYLCATRDNRGTDTQYFGPGTRLTVL.

The chain employs TRBV19 and TRBJ2-6; TRBD2 is a possible D gene (6 bases). There are 14 residues in the CDR3. The germline V and J ends were trimmed by 6 bases and 11 bases, with 17 bases remaining between them. CDR1 and CDR2 (germline): LNHDA, SQIVND (reference sequence). Here the CDR3 reads CASRAPREVYVLTF. The CDR3 DNA sequence: TGTGCCAGTAGGGCGCCCAGGGAGGTCTACGTCCTGACTTTC.

The V gene is TRBV19, the J gene TRBJ2-1, with a possible D match to TRBD1 (5 bases). The CDR3 extends over 15 amino acids. V gave up 5 bases and J gave up 8 bases, with 19 bases separating them. Germline V CDR1 and CDR2: LNHDA, SQIVND (reference sequence). The CDR3 DNA sequence: TGTGCCAGTAGTCCAGGCCAGGGAACGATACATGAGCAGTTCTTC. This gives the protein CASSPGQGTIHEQFF.

This clone was observed a handful of times. The chain carries TRBV6-1 and TRBJ2-2; D not certain. V dropped 2 bases and J dropped 3 bases, with 4 bases sitting between them. This CDR3 has 13 residues. Germline CDR1 and CDR2: MNHNS and SASEGT. CDR3 amino acids: CASSEQYTGELFF. DNA of the CDR3: TGTGCCAGCAGTGAACAATACACCGGGGAGCTGTTTTTT.

The sample holds one count of this clone. The V gene is TRBV2, the J gene TRBJ2-5; 10 bases match TRBD2. This CDR3 has 15 residues. CDR1 is SNHLY, CDR2 FYNNEI, per germline. V lost 1 base and J lost 5; bases outside the gene matches: 4. DNA of the CDR3: TGTGCCAGCAGTGAAGGGACTAGCGGTTCGGAGACCCAGTACTTC. Translated, it gives CASSEGTSGSETQYF.

The chain is built from TRBV6-6 and TRBJ1-1; TRBD1 is a possible D gene (5 bases). V shed 6 bases and J shed 3 bases, with 20 bases lying between them. This CDR3 comprises 16 residues. CDR1 and CDR2 from the germline V gene are MNHNY and SVGAGI (reference sequence). The CDR3 is CASSNNFGTRDTEAFF. CDR3 coding DNA: TGTGCCAGCAGCAATAACTTCGGGACTCGGGACACTGAAGCTTTCTTT.

CDR3 nucleotides: TGTGCCACCAGCAGAGCGACTAGCGGGATTGGTGATACGCAGTATTTT. It encodes CATSRATSGIGDTQYF. The chain has TRBV15 and TRBJ2-3; 11 nucleotides agree with TRBD2. The CDR3 spans 16 residues. Germline V gene lookup returns CDR1 LNHNV and CDR2 YYDKDF (reference sequence). V was clipped by 1 base and J by 6 bases; unmatched bases: 6.

The chain joins TRBV2 to TRBJ1-5; D not resolved. Trimming shortened V by 2 bases and J by 9 bases, and 8 bases separated the two germline ends. Germline V gene sequence: CDR1 SNHLY, CDR2 FYNNEI. The CDR3 length is 12 residues. CDR3 DNA: TGTGCCAGCAGTGAAATGTGGTCGCCCCAGCATTTT. Protein sequence: CASSEMWSPQHF. Variable domain in full (rest from reference TRBV2 and TRBJ1-5): EPEVTQTPSHQVTQMGQEVILRCVPISNHLYFYWYRQILGQKVEFLVSFYNNEISEKSEIFDDQFSVERPDGSNFTLKIRSTKLEDSAMYFCASSEMWSPQHFGDGTRLSIL.

This clone was seen only a few times. The J gene is TRBJ2-7, the V gene TRBV6-5; 7 positions agree with TRBD1. The V gene's germline CDR1 is MNHEY and CDR2 SVGAGI. The trim removed 6 bases at V and 5 bases at J, leaving 13 bases unmatched. This CDR3 comprises 15 residues. The CDR3 DNA reads TGTGCCAGCAGGGCCGGGACAGCCCACCAAAACGAGCAGTACTTC. It translates to CASRAGTAHQNEQYF.

This clone has a single count. The chain uses TRBV19 and TRBJ1-1; D is unresolved. The CDR3 loop spans 13 amino acids. Germline V gene lookup returns CDR1 LNHDA and CDR2 SQIVND (reference sequence). V lost 5 bases and J 0 bases, leaving 7 bases between the germline ends. As DNA, the CDR3 is TGTGCCAGTAGTGAACACCTGAACACTGAAGCTTTCTTT. This encodes CASSEHLNTEAFF.

The gene calls are TRBV5-1 and TRBJ2-7; 7 bases are a match to TRBD1. This CDR3 contains 14 residues. V trimming: 4 bases; J trimming: 5 bases; junction bases outside the gene matches: 9. From germline, CDR1 is SGHRS and CDR2 YFSETQ. This CDR3 is CASSTSGGIDEQYF. CDR3 in DNA: TGCGCCAGCAGCACTTCAGGGGGTATAGACGAGCAGTACTTC.

This chain uses TRBV23-1 with TRBJ2-1; 7 nucleotides agree with TRBD2. TRBV23-1 is placed among ORFs of uncertain function. This CDR3 contains 17 residues. V lost 0 bases and J lost 2; bases outside the gene matches: 7. Here the CDR3 reads CASSQSGEGGTYNEQFF. CDR3 DNA: TGCGCCAGCAGTCAATCGGGGGAGGGAGGGACCTACAATGAGCAGTTCTTC.

The chain uses TRBV9 and TRBJ1-5; TRBD1 matches 7 bases. Germline values: CDR1 SGDLS, CDR2 YYNGEE. The CDR3 extends over 15 amino acids. V was pared by 0 bases and J by 4 bases, with 4 bases of the junction left unmatched. CDR3 residues: CASSVGQGSNQPQHF. CDR3 nucleotide sequence: TGTGCCAGCAGCGTAGGACAGGGATCGAATCAGCCCCAGCATTTT.

This clone was counted only a few times. The chain has TRBV5-6 and TRBJ2-7; 12 nucleotides align to TRBD2. The CDR3 has 17 amino acids. The germline V gene has CDR1 SGHDT and CDR2 YYEEEE. The V and J ends lost 2 bases and 0 bases, in that order; junction bases with no gene match: 6. CDR3 amino acids: CASSLRTSGMSSYEQYF. The CDR3 DNA is TGTGCCAGCAGCTTACGGACTAGCGGGATGTCCTCCTACGAGCAGTACTTC.

The CDR3 coding sequence is TGTGCCAGCAGCGCGGGGACAGGGGCAAAGCGGAGTGGCTACACCTTC. Its translation is CASSAGTGAKRSGYTF. V is TRBV9 and J is TRBJ1-2; 10 bases are shared with TRBD1. Germline values: CDR1 SGDLS, CDR2 YYNGEE. The CDR3 is 16 residues long. V lost 3 bases to trimming and J lost 7 bases; unmatched junction nucleotides: 12.

The chain has TRBV27 and TRBJ1-6, with 7 nucleotides matching TRBD1. CDR3 length: 16 amino acids. Per the germline V gene, CDR1 is MNHEY and CDR2 is SMNVEV (reference sequence). Trimming cost V 3 bases and J 1 base; bases outside gene matches: 3. The CDR3 DNA reads TGTGCCAGCAGTTTCGGCAGGGGGTCCTATAATTCACCCCTCCACTTT. The encoded protein is CASSFGRGSYNSPLHF.

This clone was counted a single time. The chain joins TRBV9 to TRBJ2-1; D is perhaps TRBD1 (6 bases). Germline V gene lookup returns CDR1 SGDLS and CDR2 YYNGEE. The CDR3 totals 16 residues. Trimming left V 0 bases short and J 7 bases short, with 17 bases between. The CDR3 DNA reads TGTGCCAGCAGCGTAGCGGGTGACAGGTATTTGAATGAGCAGTTCTTC. Residues: CASSVAGDRYLNEQFF. The entire variable domain, with the rest obtained from reference TRBV9 and TRBJ2-1, is as follows: DSGVTQTPKHLITATGQRVTLRCSPRSGDLSVYWYQQSLDQGLQFLIQYYNGEERAKGNILERFSAQQFPDLHSELNLSSLELGDSALYFCASSVAGDRYLNEQFFGPGTRLTVL.

This clone has a single count. This chain connects TRBV19 to TRBJ1-6; D is ambiguous. This CDR3 has 15 amino acids. Trimming pared 4 bases from V and 7 bases from J, leaving 14 bases between. Germline V gene data show CDR1 as LNHDA and CDR2 as SQIVND (reference sequence). The CDR3 DNA follows: TGTGCCAGTAGTACGGCAGGCGGTCGGAATTCACCCCTCCACTTT. Amino acid sequence: CASSTAGGRNSPLHF.

The rearrangement links TRBV18 to TRBJ2-5; D call uncertain. The CDR3 extends over 13 amino acids. V lost 2 bases to trimming and J lost 5 bases, with 9 bases between them. Germline lookup yields CDR1 KGHSH and CDR2 LQKENI. CDR3 residues: CASSPGVGETQYF. The CDR3 DNA sequence: TGTGCCAGCTCACCAGGGGTCGGGGAGACCCAGTACTTC.

This rearrangement joins TRBV18 to TRBJ2-7; a possible D gene is TRBD2 (7 bases). CDR3 length equals 16 residues. Germline CDR1 and CDR2: KGHSH and LQKENI. Trimming left V 3 bases short and J 1 base short, with 16 bases between. The CDR3 sequence: CASSPEGGGFSYEQYF. The CDR3 DNA sequence: TGTGCCAGCTCACCCGAGGGAGGGGGTTTTTCCTACGAGCAGTACTTC.

The chain joins TRBV7-9 to TRBJ2-1, with D possibly TRBD1 on 5 matching bases. The length of the CDR3 is 16 residues. Germline CDR1 reads SEHNR; CDR2 reads FQNEAQ (reference sequence). V lost 5 bases, J lost 3 bases, and 17 bases lay in between. The CDR3 reads CASSPQGTPFYNEQFF. The CDR3 DNA reads as TGTGCCAGCAGCCCGCAGGGAACTCCCTTCTACAATGAGCAGTTCTTC.

In this sample, this clone turned up a few times. This sequence joins TRBV7-3 and TRBJ2-7; D is perhaps TRBD1 or TRBD2 (6 bases each). The ends were cut back, 5 bases at V and 3 bases at J, with 11 bases in the middle. Per the germline V gene, CDR1 is SGHTA and CDR2 is FQGTGA. The CDR3 is 13 amino acids. CDR3 residues: CASSPGASYEQYF. In nucleotides, the CDR3 is TGTGCCAGCAGCCCGGGGGCTAGCTACGAGCAGTACTTC. Filled out from reference TRBV7-3 and TRBJ2-7, the complete variable domain reads GAGVSQTPSNKVTEKGKYVELRCDPISGHTALYWYRQSLGQGPEFLIYFQGTGAADDSGLPNDRFFAVRPEGSVSTLKIQRTERGDSAVYLCASSPGASYEQYFGPGTRLTVT.